Here is one T cell receptor (beta chain) with its context. Its cognate antigen has yet to be identified. No base quality information exists; no much larger clone differs at one position. The data derive from a study of glioma-infiltrating T cells after dendritic cell vaccination listed by TCRdb under 2016. Context from the whole study: Of the 15 or so glioblastoma patients in the cohort, all drawn from Phase I and II dendritic cell vaccination trials, 9 were newly diagnosed and 6 had recurrent disease. Patients received autologous tumor lysate-pulsed dendritic cell vaccination between about 2003 and 2013. The vaccine was prepared from monocyte-derived dendritic cells that were cultured for roughly seven days with IL-4 and GM-CSF and then pulsed overnight with autologous tumor lysate. Three intradermal dendritic cell vaccine injections were administered to patients at biweekly intervals in the arm below the axilla. Deep sequencing of TCR beta CDR3 regions was used to quantify tumor-infiltrating lymphocyte content and compare tumor and blood repertoires in dendritic cell-vaccinated glioblastoma patients. Survival after dendritic cell vaccination was correlated with TCR sequencing metrics, including TIL content and tumor-blood repertoire overlap.

V loses 0 bases of germline sequence and J loses 0 bases, and the interval between the two ends is 9 bases. In the germline V gene, CDR1 corresponds to MRHNA and CDR2 to SNTAGT. From its cysteine to its phenylalanine, the CDR3 spans 16 amino acids. Only the CDR3 region is kept as DNA, spanning 48 bases read in frame from base 1. Using the immunoSEQ assay, TCRB CDR3 regions were amplified from 2 micrograms of genomic DNA, or from all available DNA when less than that was on hand. For multiplex PCR, 60 forward primers for TCR V beta segments and 13 reverse primers for J beta segments were used. Synthetic control templates were spiked into each sample at limiting dilution to estimate reads per starting template. The Illumina HiSeq System generated sequencing reads of 87 bp. Turning to the authors' computational methods: PCR and sequencing errors were removed by a nearest neighbor algorithm that merged closely related sequences. TCR overlap was defined as the percentage of unique tumor TCR beta sequences that were also present in the same patient's peripheral blood. TCRdb took this table from immuneACCESS and kept in-frame rearrangements with V and J called. Such tables lack part of the clones; where checked against another copy, unresolved V genes explain under half of the gap, and the rest is unexplained. V and J calls and clone size follow that table, whereas D and trimming were derived from the DNA. This sample is represented by tens of thousands of clones; 85% of them were singletons. Clones ranked in the top ten supply around 9.3% of the sample.

Study-wide findings and limitations: The cohort was small and heterogeneous, few patients had complete blood and tumor sets, and even fewer had initial-recurrent tumor pairs. After dendritic cell vaccination, a higher estimated pretreatment TIL content predicted longer time to progression and longer overall survival. The TCR overlap response model with three groups was called speculative and said to need prospective validation. TCR clonality showed no direct relationship with survival, which suggests that a diverse polyclonal response may matter.

The sample's time point label is to be understood as: after dendritic cell vaccination, including at tumor progression/relapse. Patients were selected for having adequate residual fresh-frozen tumor tissue and more than two years of available survival data. Molecular status otherwise varied across the glioblastoma patients, but none of them carried an isocitrate dehydrogenase mutation. PBMC were collected before vaccination, two weeks after the third vaccination, and at tumor progression if tumor progression occurred. The Qiagen DNeasy Blood extraction Kit was used for extraction of genomic DNA. The clonotype comes from a human donor with glioblastoma. The sample in question was blood, obtained after dendritic cell vaccination. The rearranged segments are TRBV6-4 and TRBJ2-1; TRBD2 could be the D gene, as 7 bases match. The DNA is as follows: TGTGCCAGCAGTGACTCGGGAGGGGGCTCCTACAATGAGCAGTTCTTC. Its protein reads: CASSDSGGGSYNEQFF.